This T cell receptor (beta chain) is from a study of blood T cell repertoires in COVID-19. Study background: Sources were T cells, B-cell-depleted T cells, or PBMCs; the material itself was cDNA or gDNA.

The table came from immunoSEQ multiplex PCR; TCRdb's copy has only in-frame clones and leaves some out. The data show about 320,000 clones, 90% seen once. Self-reported history from a screening survey and questionnaire set each donor's cohort. Germline loops: CDR1 LGHNA, CDR2 YNFKEQ. This CDR3 is 16 amino acids long. Trimming at V came to 5 bases and at J to 2 bases, leaving 11 bases not matched to a gene. This sequence originates from a man aged 55-75 years who had recovered from COVID-19. The rearrangement joins TRBV4-2 to TRBJ2-7, with TRBD2 identical over 8 bases. Material for sequencing was PBMCs or T cells enriched from blood (not recorded which). This chain's CDR3 is CASSSRGSGTTYEQYF. DNA of the CDR3: TGTGCCAGCAGCTCCCGGGGTAGCGGGACGACCTACGAGCAGTACTTC.